Included here is one TCR beta chain sequence, with context. Some clones are missing from TCRdb's copy, which holds only in-frame ones; the method was immunoSEQ multiplex PCR. The repertoire consists of hundreds of thousands of clones, with less than 80% occurring once and the leading ten covering approximately 1.8%. This sample is drawn from a study of shared clonotypes between healthy human individuals. Deletions cut 3 bases from V and 2 bases from J, with 8 bases between. Germline V gene lookup returns CDR1 SGHDT and CDR2 YYEEEE. The CDR3 runs to 13 residues. The sequencing sample was made of memory CD4+ T cells sorted from blood. Specified subset: CD45RA-negative fraction. The V call is TRBV5-6, the J call TRBJ1-2; D not resolved. This TCR was sampled from a woman in her 30s in good health. The CDR3 loop is CASSSRWNYGYTF. CDR3 coding DNA: TGTGCCAGCAGCTCTCGGTGGAACTATGGCTACACCTTC.